The 29 T cell receptor beta chains reported below all come from one sample, sequenced in a study of technical replicates of blood from several donors. The assay was immunoSEQ multiplex PCR, and TCRdb's table has in-frame clones only and misses some. Of 53,000 or so clones detected, 80% to 95% appear once; the ten largest clones hold roughly 4%. The sample was PBMCs. The receptor set was obtained from a human donor in good health. Some clones in this sample may be carry-over from other donors' samples.

The genes are TRBV7-9 and TRBJ2-7; 8 bases match TRBD1. This CDR3 has 15 amino acids. Germline CDR1 and CDR2: SEHNR and FQNEAQ (reference sequence). Unmatched junction bases numbered 10, after V lost 5 bases and J lost 4 bases. The CDR3 loop reads CASSQVPGGFYEQYF. In DNA, the CDR3 is TGTGCCAGCAGCCAAGTCCCAGGGGGCTTTTACGAGCAGTACTTC.

The V gene is TRBV6-6, the J gene TRBJ1-1; D unresolved. Germline V gene data show CDR1 as MNHNY and CDR2 as SVGAGI (reference sequence). With 8 bases removed from V and 1 base from J, the gap between germline ends came to 11 bases. The CDR3 has 13 amino acids. The CDR3 protein is CASRSQANTEAFF. CDR3 coding DNA: TGTGCCAGCCGGTCGCAAGCGAACACTGAAGCTTTCTTT.

J is TRBJ2-7 and V is TRBV11-1; perhaps TRBD2 as D (7 bases). The CDR3 totals 15 residues. The V and J ends lost 1 base and 4 bases respectively, with 14 bases between them. CDR1 SGHAT and CDR2 FQDESV come from the germline V gene (reference sequence). CDR3 nucleotide sequence: TGTGCCAGCAGCTTAGAGGGGGGGCCTGGGTACGAGCAGTACTTC. Amino acid sequence: CASSLEGGPGYEQYF.

The count of this clone is one. The genes are TRBV10-3 and TRBJ1-5; D unresolved. The CDR3 totals 15 residues. Trimming stripped 0 bases from V and 4 bases from J, with 10 bases between. Per germline, CDR1 ENHRY and CDR2 SYGVKD. In DNA form, the CDR3 reads TGTGCCATCAGTGAGTCGGTGGGCAGGAATCAGCCCCAGCATTTT. This codes for CAISESVGRNQPQHF.

The rearrangement uses TRBV6-4 and TRBJ2-3; D possibly corresponds to TRBD2 (6 bases). The V gene's germline CDR1 is MRHNA and CDR2 SNTAGT. V lost 3 bases and J 3 bases, leaving 7 bases between the germline ends. The CDR3 spans 13 residues. The CDR3 loop is CASSEGGTDTQYF. CDR3 nucleotides: TGTGCCAGCAGTGAGGGAGGTACAGATACGCAGTATTTT.

The chain is built from TRBV9 and TRBJ2-5, with D perhaps matching TRBD1 (6 bases). Germline lookup yields CDR1 SGDLS and CDR2 YYNGEE. V lost 0 bases and J 7 bases, leaving 13 bases between the germline ends. This CDR3 region has 14 residues. CDR3 sequence reads: CASSVGDQGPTQYF. CDR3 DNA: TGTGCCAGCAGCGTAGGGGACCAGGGGCCGACCCAGTACTTC.

The chain combines TRBV27 with TRBJ1-3; no reliable D call. The germline V gene encodes CDR1 MNHEY and CDR2 SMNVEV (reference sequence). Trimming took 8 bases from V and 0 from J, leaving 14 bases between them. The CDR3 is 15 residues long. The CDR3 sequence is CASRRTGFSGNTIYF. CDR3 coding DNA: TGTGCCAGCCGGAGGACGGGCTTCTCTGGAAACACCATATATTTT.

J is TRBJ2-1 and V is TRBV29-1; D not resolved. CDR3 length: 12 amino acids. Germline CDR1 and CDR2: SQVTM and ANQGSEA. The V end was cut by 4 bases, the J end by 4 bases, with 8 bases between. CDR3 loop: CSVGPGYNEQFF. The CDR3 region has the DNA TGCAGCGTTGGTCCAGGTTACAATGAGCAGTTCTTC.

The chain recombines TRBV27 with TRBJ2-3, with a possible D match to TRBD2 (5 bases). CDR1 and CDR2 from the germline V gene are MNHEY and SMNVEV (reference sequence). Trimming cost V 5 bases and J 4 bases, with 13 bases left between them. The CDR3 is 14 amino acids. DNA for the CDR3: TGTGCCAGCAGTCCCGCGGGTAGGGCAGATACGCAGTATTTT. Encoded protein: CASSPAGRADTQYF.

The rearrangement joins TRBV5-1 to TRBJ2-6; TRBD1 agrees at 8 bases. CDR1 and CDR2 from the germline V gene are SGHRS and YFSETQ. The CDR3 loop spans 15 amino acids. V was clipped by 4 bases and J by 9 bases; unmatched bases: 9. CDR3 in amino acids: CASSQSPGTGNVLTF. In nucleotides, the CDR3 is TGCGCCAGCAGCCAGAGCCCCGGGACAGGCAACGTCCTGACTTTC.

The chain carries TRBV7-8 and TRBJ1-5; D is undetermined. The CDR3 sequence is 12 residues long. Between the trimmed V and J ends, which lost 5 bases and 13 bases, there was a span of 15 bases. Per germline, CDR1 SGHVS and CDR2 FQNEAQ. CDR3 in DNA: TGTGCCAGCAGCGGTCATACTTCGCCGCAGCATTTT. This sequence encodes CASSGHTSPQHF.

This sequence joins TRBV2 and TRBJ1-2, with D possibly matching TRBD1 (5 bases). CDR3 length: 13 residues. In germline, CDR1 is SNHLY, CDR2 FYNNEI. V lost 4 bases and J 3 bases, leaving 9 bases between the germline ends. The CDR3 loop reads CASSADTYYGYTF. DNA for the CDR3: TGTGCCAGCAGTGCGGACACCTACTATGGCTACACCTTC.

The V gene is TRBV7-9, the J gene TRBJ2-7; 9 nucleotides align to TRBD2. V shed 1 base and J 4 bases; nucleotides not matched to a gene: 5. The germline gives CDR1 SEHNR, CDR2 FQNEAQ (reference sequence). The CDR3 covers 15 residues. The CDR3 DNA reads as TGTGCCAGCAGCTTAGTGGCGGGGGGGCTGTACGAGCAGTACTTC. It yields the protein CASSLVAGGLYEQYF.

This chain links TRBV5-4 with TRBJ2-6; D possibly corresponds to TRBD1 (5 bases). The CDR3 is 13 residues long. CDR1 is SGHNT and CDR2 is YYREEE in the germline V gene (reference sequence). Deletions cut 4 bases from V and 9 bases from J, with 11 bases between. CDR3 amino acids: CASSEDIFNVLTF. CDR3 bases: TGTGCCAGCAGCGAGGACATCTTCAACGTCCTGACTTTC.

The rearrangement links TRBV9 to TRBJ2-5; 16 bases map to TRBD2. This CDR3 has 17 residues. The trim removed 0 bases at V and 5 bases at J, leaving 4 bases unmatched. Germline CDR1 SGDLS, CDR2 YYNGEE. This chain's CDR3 is CASSVGGLAGGTETQYF. The DNA of the CDR3 is TGTGCCAGCAGCGTAGGGGGACTAGCGGGGGGGACGGAGACCCAGTACTTC. The full variable domain, rest sourced from reference TRBV9 and TRBJ2-5, is DSGVTQTPKHLITATGQRVTLRCSPRSGDLSVYWYQQSLDQGLQFLIQYYNGEERAKGNILERFSAQQFPDLHSELNLSSLELGDSALYFCASSVGGLAGGTETQYFGPGTRLLVL.

The gene calls are TRBV7-9 and TRBJ2-6, with D possibly being TRBD1 (6 bases). This CDR3 comprises 19 residues. V dropped 1 base and J dropped 3 bases, with 19 bases sitting between them. Germline values: CDR1 SEHNR, CDR2 FQNEAQ (reference sequence). CDR3 in DNA: TGTGCCAGCAGCTTAGTCCCCGGGACACCTAGGCGTGGGGCCAACGTCCTGACTTTC. It is translated as CASSLVPGTPRRGANVLTF.

This clone was counted a single time. J is TRBJ2-7 and V is TRBV9; D not certain. Germline V gives CDR1 SGDLS, CDR2 YYNGEE. This CDR3 is 15 amino acids long. V lost 0 bases to trimming and J lost 2 bases, with 12 bases between them. The CDR3 DNA follows: TGTGCCAGCAGCGTAGCTACGGGTCATACCTACGAGCAGTACTTC. Residues: CASSVATGHTYEQYF.

The rearrangement links TRBV7-6 to TRBJ1-3; TRBD1 matches at 7 bases. Germline V gene data show CDR1 as SGHVS and CDR2 as FNYEAQ. The V segment lost 4 bases and the J segment 1 base; nucleotides outside the gene matches: 7. The CDR3 totals 16 residues. The CDR3: CASSSNDRASGNTIYF. The CDR3 DNA follows: TGTGCCAGCAGCTCTAACGACAGGGCTTCTGGAAACACCATATATTTT.

The chain combines TRBV19 with TRBJ1-1, with D possibly being TRBD1 (5 bases). The CDR3 is 15 amino acids. The germline V gene has CDR1 LNHDA and CDR2 SQIVND (reference sequence). Between the trimmed V and J ends, which lost 9 bases and 1 base, there was a span of 18 bases. CDR3 sequence reads: CASLPTTGGNTEAFF. The CDR3 region has the DNA TGTGCCAGCCTCCCGACTACGGGGGGGAACACTGAAGCTTTCTTT.

V is TRBV5-1 and J is TRBJ1-6; 10 bases agree with TRBD1. Germline trimming cut 4 bases from V and 13 bases from J; bases unmatched to any gene: 8. CDR3 length: 14 amino acids. Germline lookup yields CDR1 SGHRS and CDR2 YFSETQ. CDR3 protein: CASSQDRGRRPLHF. CDR3 coding DNA: TGCGCCAGCAGCCAAGACAGGGGGCGACGGCCCCTCCACTTT.

This sequence joins TRBV9 and TRBJ2-5; 9 nucleotides align to TRBD2. Germline V CDR1 and CDR2: SGDLS, YYNGEE. The CDR3 is made up of 16 amino acids. The J segment lost 5 bases and the V segment lost 6 bases, leaving 14 bases of the junction unmatched. In nucleotides, the CDR3 is TGTGCCAGCATCGTCCGGAGGCGGGGGGGCGGTGAGACCCAGTACTTC. The encoded protein is CASIVRRRGGGETQYF.

The gene calls are TRBV7-6 and TRBJ2-1; TRBD2 matches 9 bases. The V gene's germline CDR1 is SGHVS and CDR2 FNYEAQ. CDR3 length equals 15 residues. J was trimmed by 7 bases and V by 5 bases; bases with no gene match: 9. In DNA, the CDR3 is TGTGCCAGCAGCCCCTTTGCGGGAGGGCATAATGAGCAGTTCTTC. Amino acids: CASSPFAGGHNEQFF.

The chain links TRBV7-2 to TRBJ2-5; TRBD2 agrees at 10 bases. Trimming at V came to 5 bases and at J to 5 bases, leaving 11 bases not matched to a gene. Germline assignment: CDR1 SGHTA and CDR2 FQGNSA. CDR3 size: 16 residues. CDR3 protein: CASSASGAGGVETQYF. The CDR3 DNA follows: TGTGCCAGCAGCGCCTCTGGAGCGGGGGGGGTGGAGACCCAGTACTTC. The variable domain in full, completed from reference TRBV7-2 and TRBJ2-5, reads GAGVSQSPSNKVTEKGKDVELRCDPISGHTALYWYRQSLGQGLEFLIYFQGNSAPDKSGLPSDRFSAERTGGSVSTLTIQRTQQEDSAVYLCASSASGAGGVETQYFGPGTRLLVL.

J is TRBJ2-7 and V is TRBV11-2; D possibly corresponds to TRBD1 (6 bases). The CDR3 runs 15 residues. Between the trimmed V and J ends, which lost 3 bases and 7 bases, there was a span of 19 bases. Germline V gene data show CDR1 as SGHAT and CDR2 as FQNNGV. CDR3 bases: TGTGCCAGCAGCTTTTCCGGGACAACCTCTACGGAGCAGTACTTC. Its protein is CASSFSGTTSTEQYF.

The rearrangement joins TRBV18 to TRBJ2-1; D might be TRBD2 (5 bases). CDR1 is KGHSH, CDR2 LQKENI, per germline. CDR3 size: 17 residues. Trimming removed 6 bases from V and 5 bases from J, with 23 bases in between. In DNA, the CDR3 is TGTGCCAGCTCCCCTACCACTACCGGGAAGCGTGACAATGAGCAGTTCTTC. Its protein is CASSPTTTGKRDNEQFF.

The V gene is TRBV5-1, the J gene TRBJ2-4; tentatively, D is TRBD2 (6 bases). V lost 0 bases and J lost 0, with 10 bases in between. Germline CDR1 is SGHRS and CDR2 is YFSETQ. This CDR3 has 16 amino acids. CDR3 protein: CASSLGPSVAKNIQYF. For the CDR3, the DNA is TGCGCCAGCAGCTTGGGGCCTAGCGTAGCCAAAAACATTCAGTACTTC.

V usage is TRBV2 and J usage is TRBJ2-1; 9 bases are shared with TRBD1. The CDR3 has 15 amino acids. Germline CDR1 SNHLY, CDR2 FYNNEI. Trimming removed 3 bases from V and 9 bases from J; junction bases left unmatched: 9. CDR3 protein: CASSEGGTGRTEQFF. The CDR3 DNA reads as TGTGCCAGCAGTGAGGGAGGGACAGGGCGAACTGAGCAGTTCTTC.

The gene calls are TRBV7-9 and TRBJ1-1; D is perhaps TRBD1 (6 bases). Germline V gives CDR1 SEHNR, CDR2 FQNEAQ (reference sequence). V was cut by 1 base and J by 1 base, with 7 bases left in between. CDR3 size: 14 residues. This CDR3 reads CASSLEGQNTEAFF. The CDR3 nucleotides are TGTGCCAGCAGCTTAGAGGGACAGAACACTGAAGCTTTCTTT.

V is TRBV20-1 and J is TRBJ2-1, with no clear D. The CDR3 loop spans 10 amino acids. Germline lookup yields CDR1 DFQATT and CDR2 SNEGSKA (reference sequence). V lost 6 bases to trimming and J lost 8 bases, with 8 bases between them. The CDR3 bases are TGCAGTGCGTTGTCCTATGAGCAGTTCTTC. Its protein product is CSALSYEQFF.